This is a list of T cell receptor beta chains from one sample in a study of T cells in Graves' hyperthyroidism and ophthalmopathy. TCRdb ran MiXCR on the multiplex PCR reads and lists one entry per CDR3 protein. The sample contains around 600,000 distinct CDR3 sequences, around 14% of which appear only once. Material for sequencing was blood. The receptor set was obtained from a woman between 18 and 29 years old with Graves' ophthalmopathy. Both conserved end residues are trimmed from each CDR3.

v_gene: TRBV24-1
j_gene: TRBJ2-1
CDR3aa: ATSVSRTSGRSPYNEQF

v_gene: TRBV30
j_gene: TRBJ1-4
CDR3aa: AWRDMTGDEKLF

v_gene: TRBV6-1
j_gene: TRBJ1-5
CDR3aa: ASRTGFDQPQH

v_gene: TRBV10-3
j_gene: TRBJ1-2
CDR3aa: AISESEVDARRDGYT

v_gene: TRBV7-9
j_gene: TRBJ2-7
CDR3aa: ASTFRTGVYEQY

v_gene: TRBV20-1
j_gene: TRBJ2-7
CDR3aa: SARDQNRTYYEQY

v_gene: TRBV7-2
j_gene: TRBJ1-2
CDR3aa: ASSLGVNNYGYT

v_gene: TRBV6-1
j_gene: TRBJ2-4
CDR3aa: ASSELAWFQY

v_gene: TRBV11-3
j_gene: TRBJ2-7
CDR3aa: ASSFDYNEQY

v_gene: TRBV7-9
j_gene: TRBJ1-5
CDR3aa: ASSLGTFSNQPQH

v_gene: TRBV28
j_gene: TRBJ1-1
CDR3aa: ASSFSLGTTNTEAF

v_gene: TRBV20-1
j_gene: TRBJ2-3
CDR3aa: SAGLNTDTQY

v_gene: TRBV7-6
j_gene: TRBJ1-2
CDR3aa: ASSPGGEVASGYT

v_gene: TRBV5-1
j_gene: TRBJ2-3
CDR3aa: ASSARLAGGLEYTQY

v_gene: TRBV20-1
j_gene: TRBJ2-1
CDR3aa: SASKVLAGNEQF

v_gene: TRBV9
j_gene: TRBJ2-1
CDR3aa: ASSVVAAGSVDNEQF